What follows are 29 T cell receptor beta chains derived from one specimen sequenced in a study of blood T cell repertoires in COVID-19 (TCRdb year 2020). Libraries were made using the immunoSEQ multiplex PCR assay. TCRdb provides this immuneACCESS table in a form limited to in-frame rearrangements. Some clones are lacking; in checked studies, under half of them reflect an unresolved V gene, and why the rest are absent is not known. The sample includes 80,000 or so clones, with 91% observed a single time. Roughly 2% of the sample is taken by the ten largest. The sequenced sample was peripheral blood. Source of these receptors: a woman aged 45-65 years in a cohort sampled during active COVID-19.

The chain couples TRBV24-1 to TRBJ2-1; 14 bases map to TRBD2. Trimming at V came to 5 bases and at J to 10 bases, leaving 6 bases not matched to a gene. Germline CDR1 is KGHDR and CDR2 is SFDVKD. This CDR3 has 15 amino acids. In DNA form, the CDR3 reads TGTGCCACCAGTGTCGGGACTAGCGGGAGAGGCGAGCAGTTCTTC. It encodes CATSVGTSGRGEQFF.

CDR3 sequence reads: CASGLGNDEQFF. The DNA of the CDR3 is TGTGCCAGCGGACTAGGGAACGATGAGCAGTTCTTC. This chain uses TRBV12-3 or TRBV12-4 with TRBJ2-1; 7 bases line up with TRBD2. The CDR3 sequence is 12 residues long. V shed 8 bases, J shed 8 bases, and the junction held 6 bases outside the gene matches.

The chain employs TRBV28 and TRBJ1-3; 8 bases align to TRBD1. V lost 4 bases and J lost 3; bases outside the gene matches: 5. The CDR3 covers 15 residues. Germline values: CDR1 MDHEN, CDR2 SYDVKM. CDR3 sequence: CASSSGTGSGNTIYF. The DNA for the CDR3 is TGTGCCAGCAGTTCCGGGACAGGAAGTGGAAACACCATATATTTT.

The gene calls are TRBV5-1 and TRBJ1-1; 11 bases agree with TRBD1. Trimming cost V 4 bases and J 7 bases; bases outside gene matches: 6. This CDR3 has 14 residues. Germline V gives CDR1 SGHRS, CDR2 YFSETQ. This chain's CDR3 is CASSQGQGADEAFF. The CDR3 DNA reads TGCGCCAGCAGCCAAGGACAGGGGGCTGATGAAGCTTTCTTT.

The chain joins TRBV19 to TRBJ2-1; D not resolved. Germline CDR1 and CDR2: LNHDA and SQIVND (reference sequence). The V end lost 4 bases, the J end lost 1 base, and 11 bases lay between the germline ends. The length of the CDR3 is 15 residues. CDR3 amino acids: CASSKAAASYNEQFF. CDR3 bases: TGTGCCAGTAGTAAGGCGGCAGCATCCTACAATGAGCAGTTCTTC.

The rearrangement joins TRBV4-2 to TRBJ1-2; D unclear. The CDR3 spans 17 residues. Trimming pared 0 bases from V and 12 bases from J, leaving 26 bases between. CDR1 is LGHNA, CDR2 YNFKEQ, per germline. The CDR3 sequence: CASSQDSGSRGDMANTF. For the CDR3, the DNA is TGTGCCAGCAGCCAAGATTCGGGTTCGCGGGGAGATATGGCTAACACCTTC.

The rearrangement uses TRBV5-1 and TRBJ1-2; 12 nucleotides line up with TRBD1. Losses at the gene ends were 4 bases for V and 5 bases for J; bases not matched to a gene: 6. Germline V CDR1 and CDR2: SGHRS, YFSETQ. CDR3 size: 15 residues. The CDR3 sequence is CASSEGTGGLYGYTF. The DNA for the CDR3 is TGCGCCAGCAGCGAAGGGACAGGGGGCCTATATGGCTACACCTTC.

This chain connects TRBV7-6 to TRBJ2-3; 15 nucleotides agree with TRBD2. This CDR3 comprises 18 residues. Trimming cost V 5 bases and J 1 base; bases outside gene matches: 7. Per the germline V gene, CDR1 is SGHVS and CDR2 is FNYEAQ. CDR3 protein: CASSTGTSGGRGTDTQYF. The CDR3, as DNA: TGTGCCAGCAGCACCGGGACTAGCGGGGGGCGGGGCACAGATACGCAGTATTTT.

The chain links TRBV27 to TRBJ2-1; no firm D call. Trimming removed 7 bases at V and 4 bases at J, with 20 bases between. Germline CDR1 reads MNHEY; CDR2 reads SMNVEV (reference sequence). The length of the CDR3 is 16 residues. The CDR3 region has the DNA TGTGCCAGCACCCTGCGAGGAGTAGGTTCGTACAATGAGCAGTTCTTC. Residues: CASTLRGVGSYNEQFF.

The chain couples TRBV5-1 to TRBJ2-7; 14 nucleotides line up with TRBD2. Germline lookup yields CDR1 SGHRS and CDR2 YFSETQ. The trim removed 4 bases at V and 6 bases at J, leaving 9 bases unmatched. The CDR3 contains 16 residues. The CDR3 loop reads CASSPSRLAGGSEQYF. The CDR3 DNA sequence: TGCGCCAGCAGCCCCAGCAGACTAGCGGGAGGGAGCGAGCAGTACTTC.

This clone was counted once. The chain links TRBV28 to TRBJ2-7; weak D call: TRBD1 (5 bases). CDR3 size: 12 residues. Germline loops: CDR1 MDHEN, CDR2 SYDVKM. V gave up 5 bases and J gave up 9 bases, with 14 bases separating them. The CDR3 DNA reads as TGTGCCAGCAGTGTACAGGAATATGGGCAGTACTTC. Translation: CASSVQEYGQYF.

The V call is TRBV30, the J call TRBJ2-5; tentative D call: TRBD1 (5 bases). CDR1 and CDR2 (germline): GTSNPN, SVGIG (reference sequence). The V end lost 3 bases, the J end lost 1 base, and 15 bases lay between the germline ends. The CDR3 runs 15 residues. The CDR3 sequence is CAWRRNTGTQETQYF. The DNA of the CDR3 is TGTGCCTGGAGAAGAAATACAGGAACCCAAGAGACCCAGTACTTC.

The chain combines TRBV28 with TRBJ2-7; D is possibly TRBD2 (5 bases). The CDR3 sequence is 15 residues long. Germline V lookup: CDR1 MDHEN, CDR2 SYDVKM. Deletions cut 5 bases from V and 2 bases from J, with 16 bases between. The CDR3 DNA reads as TGTGCCAGCAGTCGCCCCCGGGGAGCGACCTACGAGCAGTACTTC. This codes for CASSRPRGATYEQYF.

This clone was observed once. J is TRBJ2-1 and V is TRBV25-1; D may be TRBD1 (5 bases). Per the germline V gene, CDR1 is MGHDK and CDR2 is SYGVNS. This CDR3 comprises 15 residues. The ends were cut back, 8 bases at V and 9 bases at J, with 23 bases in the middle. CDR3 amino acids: CASARGGRPSGEQFF. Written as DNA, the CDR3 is TGTGCCAGCGCAAGGGGCGGCCGGCCCTCGGGTGAGCAGTTCTTC. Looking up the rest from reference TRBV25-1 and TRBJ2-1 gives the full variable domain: EADIYQTPRYLVIGTGKKITLECSQTMGHDKMYWYQQDPGMELHLIHYSYGVNSTEKGDLSSESTVSRIRTEHFPLTLESARPSHTSQYLCASARGGRPSGEQFFGPGTRLTVL.

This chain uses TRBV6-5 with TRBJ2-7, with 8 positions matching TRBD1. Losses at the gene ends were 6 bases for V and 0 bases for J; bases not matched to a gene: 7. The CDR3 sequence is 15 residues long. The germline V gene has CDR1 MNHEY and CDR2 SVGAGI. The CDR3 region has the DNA TGTGCCAGCAGGTCCGGACAGGGCAGCTCCTACGAGCAGTACTTC. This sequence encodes CASRSGQGSSYEQYF.

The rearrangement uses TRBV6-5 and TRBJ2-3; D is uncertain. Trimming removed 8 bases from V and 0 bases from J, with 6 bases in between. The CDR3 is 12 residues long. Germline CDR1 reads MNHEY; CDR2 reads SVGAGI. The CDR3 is CASSKSTDTQYF. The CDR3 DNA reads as TGTGCCAGCTCAAAAAGCACAGATACGCAGTATTTT.

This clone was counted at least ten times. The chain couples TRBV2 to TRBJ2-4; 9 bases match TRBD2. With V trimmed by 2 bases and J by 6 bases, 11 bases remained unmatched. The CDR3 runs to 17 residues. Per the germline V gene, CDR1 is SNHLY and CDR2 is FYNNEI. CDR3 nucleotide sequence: TGTGCCAGCAGTGAATCGCCGCCGGGACTAGCCTTAAACATTCAGTACTTC. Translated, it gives CASSESPPGLALNIQYF.

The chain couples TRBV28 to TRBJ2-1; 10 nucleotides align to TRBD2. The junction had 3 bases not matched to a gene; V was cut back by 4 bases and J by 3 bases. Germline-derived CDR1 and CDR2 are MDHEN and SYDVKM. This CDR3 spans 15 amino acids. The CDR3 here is CASSYTSGIYNEQFF. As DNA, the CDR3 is TGTGCCAGCAGTTACACTAGCGGGATCTACAATGAGCAGTTCTTC.

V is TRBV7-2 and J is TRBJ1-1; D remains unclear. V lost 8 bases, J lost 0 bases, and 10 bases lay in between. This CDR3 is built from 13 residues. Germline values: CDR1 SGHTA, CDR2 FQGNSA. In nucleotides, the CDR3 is TGTGCCAGCCTTGGGCAGCTGAACACTGAAGCTTTCTTT. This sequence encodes CASLGQLNTEAFF.

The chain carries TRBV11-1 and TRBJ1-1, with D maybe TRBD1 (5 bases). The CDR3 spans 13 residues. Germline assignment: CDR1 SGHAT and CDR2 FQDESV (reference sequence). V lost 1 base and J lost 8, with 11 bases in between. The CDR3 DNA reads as TGTGCCAGCAGCTTAGTCGGACAAGTCGAAGCTTTCTTT. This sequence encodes CASSLVGQVEAFF. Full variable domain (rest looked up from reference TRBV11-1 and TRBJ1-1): EAEVAQSPRYKITEKSQAVAFWCDPISGHATLYWYRQILGQGPELLVQFQDESVVDDSQLPKDRFSAERLKGVDSTLKIQPAELGDSAMYLCASSLVGQVEAFFGQGTRLTVV.

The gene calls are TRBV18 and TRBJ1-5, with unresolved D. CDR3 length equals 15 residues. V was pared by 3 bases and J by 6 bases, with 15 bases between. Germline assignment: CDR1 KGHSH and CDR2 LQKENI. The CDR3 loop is CASSPQTGSGQPQHF. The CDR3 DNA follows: TGTGCCAGCTCACCTCAGACGGGGTCTGGTCAGCCCCAGCATTTT.

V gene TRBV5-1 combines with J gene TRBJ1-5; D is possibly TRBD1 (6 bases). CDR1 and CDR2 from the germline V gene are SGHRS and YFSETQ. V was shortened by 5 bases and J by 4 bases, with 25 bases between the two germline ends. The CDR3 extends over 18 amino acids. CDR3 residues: CASRIRSTGITGNQPQHF. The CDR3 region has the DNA TGCGCCAGCAGAATCCGTTCGACGGGGATAACAGGGAATCAGCCCCAGCATTTT.

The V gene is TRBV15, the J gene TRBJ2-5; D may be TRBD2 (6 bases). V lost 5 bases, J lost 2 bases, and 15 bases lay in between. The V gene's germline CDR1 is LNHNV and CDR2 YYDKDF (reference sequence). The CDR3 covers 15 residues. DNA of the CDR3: TGTGCCACCAGCGGAAGGGTGGGAGGTCAAGAGACCCAGTACTTC. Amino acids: CATSGRVGGQETQYF.

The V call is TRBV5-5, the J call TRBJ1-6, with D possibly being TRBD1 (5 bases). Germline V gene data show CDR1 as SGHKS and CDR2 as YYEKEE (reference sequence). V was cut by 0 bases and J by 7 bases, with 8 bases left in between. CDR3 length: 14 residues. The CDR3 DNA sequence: TGTGCCAGCAGCTTGGCCCGGGGGAATTCACCCCTCCACTTT. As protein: CASSLARGNSPLHF.

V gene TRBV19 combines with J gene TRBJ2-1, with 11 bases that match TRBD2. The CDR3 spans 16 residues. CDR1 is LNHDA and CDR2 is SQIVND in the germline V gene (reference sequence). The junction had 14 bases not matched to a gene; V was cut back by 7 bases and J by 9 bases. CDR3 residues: CASTYSGGAGNAEQFF. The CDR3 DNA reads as TGTGCCAGTACCTATAGCGGGGGGGCCGGGAACGCTGAGCAGTTCTTC.

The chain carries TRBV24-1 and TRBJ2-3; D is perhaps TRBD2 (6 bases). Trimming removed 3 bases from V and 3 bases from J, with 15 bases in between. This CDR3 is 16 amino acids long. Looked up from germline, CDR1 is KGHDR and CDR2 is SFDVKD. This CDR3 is CATSDAGGTGTDTQYF. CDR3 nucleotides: TGTGCCACCAGTGATGCGGGCGGGACTGGTACAGATACGCAGTATTTT.

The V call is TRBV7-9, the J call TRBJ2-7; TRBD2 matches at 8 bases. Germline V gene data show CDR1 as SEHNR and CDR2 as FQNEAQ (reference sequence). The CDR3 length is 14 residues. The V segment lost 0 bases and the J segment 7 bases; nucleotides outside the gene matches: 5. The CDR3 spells CASSLASGEREQYF. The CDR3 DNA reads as TGTGCCAGCAGCTTAGCTAGCGGGGAAAGGGAGCAGTACTTC.

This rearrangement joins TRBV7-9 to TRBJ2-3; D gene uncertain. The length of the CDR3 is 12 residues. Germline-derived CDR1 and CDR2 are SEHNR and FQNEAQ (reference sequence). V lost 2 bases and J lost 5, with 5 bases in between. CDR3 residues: CASSLIQDTQYF. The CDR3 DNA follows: TGTGCCAGCAGCTTAATCCAAGATACGCAGTATTTT.

CDR3 bases: TGTGCCAGCGCTGGCCGGGACACAGTAACCATCGGGGACATTCAGTACTTC. It codes for CASAGRDTVTIGDIQYF. The chain links TRBV2 to TRBJ2-4; the D gene is possibly TRBD1 (6 bases). The ends were cut back, 8 bases at V and 8 bases at J, with 28 bases in the middle. CDR3 length: 17 amino acids. Per germline, CDR1 SNHLY and CDR2 FYNNEI.